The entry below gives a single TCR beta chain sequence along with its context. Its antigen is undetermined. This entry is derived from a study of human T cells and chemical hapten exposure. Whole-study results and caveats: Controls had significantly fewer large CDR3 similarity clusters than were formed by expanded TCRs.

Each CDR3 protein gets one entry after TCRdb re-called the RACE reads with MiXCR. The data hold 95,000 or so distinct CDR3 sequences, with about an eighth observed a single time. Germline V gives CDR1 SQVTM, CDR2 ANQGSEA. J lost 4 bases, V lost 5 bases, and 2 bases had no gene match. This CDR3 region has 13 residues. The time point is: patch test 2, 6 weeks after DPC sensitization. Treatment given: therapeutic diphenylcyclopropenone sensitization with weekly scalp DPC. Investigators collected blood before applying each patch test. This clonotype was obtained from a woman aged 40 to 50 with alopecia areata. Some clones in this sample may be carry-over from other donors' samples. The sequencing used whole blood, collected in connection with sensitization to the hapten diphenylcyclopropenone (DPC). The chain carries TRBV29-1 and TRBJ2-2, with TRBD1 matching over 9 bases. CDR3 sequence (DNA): TGCAGCGTTATGACAGGGGGCACCGGGGAGCTGTTTTTT. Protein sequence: CSVMTGGTGELFF.